Below, one T cell receptor (beta chain) is given with its context. The sample is drawn from a study of blood T cell repertoires in COVID-19. Study summary: Sites in the United States, Italy and Spain provided acute and convalescent COVID-19 samples. PBMCs, B-cell-depleted T cells, or T cells provided the cDNA or gDNA that made up the material.

Germline values: CDR1 MDHEN, CDR2 SYDVKM. The CDR3 runs to 11 residues. Trimming removed 3 bases at V and 11 bases at J, with 10 bases between. In the original workflow: Scientists estimated how many nucleated cells there were by amplifying reference gene primers. The protocol was immunoSEQ multiplex PCR, while the TCRdb copy is restricted to in-frame clones and leaves out a portion. The V and J calls and the clone size are those of that table, but D and trimming were determined from the DNA. Of 150,000 to 190,000 clones in the sample, approximately 91% were seen once. This sequence was found in a woman in her sixties or seventies with acute or convalescent COVID-19. Sequencing was performed on peripheral blood. The gene calls are TRBV28 and TRBJ1-1; D is ambiguous. In DNA form, the CDR3 reads TGTGCCAGCAGTTTGGGCAGGAGGGCTTTCTTT. This codes for CASSLGRRAFF. Supplemented by reference TRBV28 and TRBJ1-1, the full variable domain reads DVKVTQSSRYLVKRTGEKVFLECVQDMDHENMFWYRQDPGLGLRLIYFSYDVKMKEKGDIPEGYSVSREKKERFSLILESASTNQTSMYLCASSLGRRAFFGQGTRLTVV.